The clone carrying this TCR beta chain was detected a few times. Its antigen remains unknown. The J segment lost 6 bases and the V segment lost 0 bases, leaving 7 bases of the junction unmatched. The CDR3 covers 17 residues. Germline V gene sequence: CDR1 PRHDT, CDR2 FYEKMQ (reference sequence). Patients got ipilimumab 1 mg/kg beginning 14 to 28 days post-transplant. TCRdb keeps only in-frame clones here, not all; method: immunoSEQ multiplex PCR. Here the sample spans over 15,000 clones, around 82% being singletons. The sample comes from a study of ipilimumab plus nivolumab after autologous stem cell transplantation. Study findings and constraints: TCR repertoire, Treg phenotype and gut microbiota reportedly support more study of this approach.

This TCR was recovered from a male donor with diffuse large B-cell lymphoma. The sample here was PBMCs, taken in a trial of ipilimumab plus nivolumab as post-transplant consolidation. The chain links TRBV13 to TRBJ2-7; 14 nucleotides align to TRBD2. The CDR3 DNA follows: TGTGCCAGCAGCTTAGGCCCTGGGACTAGCGGGGGTAGCGAGCAGTACTTC. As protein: CASSLGPGTSGGSEQYF. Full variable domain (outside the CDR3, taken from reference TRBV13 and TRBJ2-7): AAGVIQSPRHLIKEKRETATLKCYPIPRHDTVYWYQQGPGQDPQFLISFYEKMQSDKGSIPDRFSAQQFSDYHSELNMSSLELGDSALYFCASSLGPGTSGGSEQYFGPGTRLTVT.